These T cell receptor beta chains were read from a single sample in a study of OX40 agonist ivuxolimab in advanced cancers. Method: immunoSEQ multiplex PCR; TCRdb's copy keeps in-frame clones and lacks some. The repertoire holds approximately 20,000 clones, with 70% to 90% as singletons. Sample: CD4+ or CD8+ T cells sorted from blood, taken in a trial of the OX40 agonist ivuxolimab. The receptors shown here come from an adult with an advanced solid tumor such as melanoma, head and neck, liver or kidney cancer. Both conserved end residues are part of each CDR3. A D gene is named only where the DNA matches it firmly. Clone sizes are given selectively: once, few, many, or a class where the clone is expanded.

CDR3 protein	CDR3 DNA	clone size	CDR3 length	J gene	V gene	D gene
CSVEGTATYNEQFF	TGCAGCGTTGAGGGGACAGCAACCTACAATGAGCAGTTCTTC	-	14	TRBJ2-1	TRBV29-1	TRBD1
CASSWRVTYEQYF	TGTGCCAGCAGCTGGCGAGTAACCTACGAGCAGTACTTC	-	13	TRBJ2-7	TRBV5-5	-
CATSSKGQGIADTQYF	TGTGCCACCAGCAGCAAAGGACAGGGGATCGCAGATACGCAGTATTTT	-	16	TRBJ2-3	TRBV15	TRBD1
CASSPLTGTYEQYF	TGTGCCAGCAGCCCACTGACAGGGACCTACGAGCAGTACTTC	-	14	TRBJ2-7	TRBV6-5	TRBD1
CASSSWTSGGTDTQYF	TGTGCCAGCAGTTCATGGACTAGCGGGGGCACAGATACGCAGTATTTT	-	16	TRBJ2-3	TRBV27	TRBD2
CASGHGGTEAFF	TGTGCCAGCGGACACGGGGGAACTGAAGCTTTCTTT	-	12	TRBJ1-1	TRBV2	-
CASSLELTGGNEQYF	TGTGCCAGCAGCTTAGAGTTAACAGGGGGTAACGAGCAGTACTTC	-	15	TRBJ2-7	TRBV11-2	TRBD1
CAWRGTSSGNTIYF	TGTGCCTGGAGGGGCACGAGCTCTGGAAACACCATATATTTT	-	14	TRBJ1-3	TRBV30	-
CASSFLGQGAKNIQYF	TGTGCCAGCAGCTTTTTAGGGCAGGGCGCCAAAAACATTCAGTACTTC	many	16	TRBJ2-4	TRBV7-9	-
CASSFGTTSTDTQYF	TGCGCCAGCAGCTTTGGGACAACTAGCACAGATACGCAGTATTTT	-	15	TRBJ2-3	TRBV5-1	-
CASSLGAETAYEQYF	TGCGCCAGCAGCTTGGGGGCGGAGACAGCCTACGAGCAGTACTTC	once	15	TRBJ2-7	TRBV5-1	-
CASSAGTKREQYF	TGTGCCAGCAGCGCGGGGACTAAACGTGAGCAGTACTTC	-	13	TRBJ2-7	TRBV7-9	TRBD2
CASTRRGEVGEQYF	TGTGCCAGCACCCGTAGGGGGGAGGTCGGGGAGCAGTACTTC	-	14	TRBJ2-7	TRBV28	-
CASSLTGLAGGDTQYF	TGTGCCAGCAGCTTAACCGGACTAGCGGGGGGAGATACGCAGTATTTT	-	16	TRBJ2-3	TRBV5-6	TRBD2
CASSTMDGWGETQYF	TGTGCCAGCAGCACGATGGACGGATGGGGAGAGACCCAGTACTTC	-	15	TRBJ2-5	TRBV2	-
CASSQANSNQPQHF	TGCGCCAGCAGCCAAGCTAACAGTAATCAGCCCCAGCATTTT	-	14	TRBJ1-5	TRBV4-1	-
CASSQWVYNEQFF	TGCGCCAGCAGCCAATGGGTATACAATGAGCAGTTCTTC	-	13	TRBJ2-1	TRBV4-1	-
CASSLGQGAPEQYF	TGTGCCAGCAGTTTAGGACAGGGGGCTCCCGAGCAGTACTTC	-	14	TRBJ2-7	TRBV27	TRBD1
CASSFGLNEQFF	TGTGCCAGCAGCTTTGGATTGAATGAGCAGTTCTTC	-	12	TRBJ2-1	TRBV7-9	-
CASSSTPGQGPDTQYF	TGTGCCAGCAGCTCTACACCCGGACAGGGTCCAGATACGCAGTATTTT	-	16	TRBJ2-3	TRBV7-9	TRBD1
CASSTQGGPAYEQYF	TGCGCCAGCAGCACACAGGGGGGGCCTGCCTACGAGCAGTACTTC	-	15	TRBJ2-7	TRBV4-1	-
CASIGPSTGELFF	TGTGCCAGCATCGGTCCTTCCACCGGGGAGCTGTTTTTT	-	13	TRBJ2-2	TRBV5-8	-
CASSYGTAGGEQFF	TGTGCCAGCAGTTACGGGACTGCTGGGGGTGAGCAGTTCTTC	-	14	TRBJ2-1	TRBV6-6	-
CASRHDPAGAIYEQYF	TGTGCCAGCAGACACGATCCAGCGGGAGCCATATACGAGCAGTACTTC	once	16	TRBJ2-7	TRBV7-8	TRBD2
CASSLISGGVSEAFF	TGTGCCAGCAGCCTTATCAGCGGGGGGGTATCTGAAGCTTTCTTT	medium-sized	15	TRBJ1-1	TRBV7-9	-
CASSLTQSPYNEQFF	TGCGCCAGCAGCTTGACCCAGAGTCCCTACAATGAGCAGTTCTTC	-	15	TRBJ2-1	TRBV5-1	-
CASRPGPNEQFF	TGTGCCAGTAGGCCGGGGCCCAATGAGCAGTTCTTC	once	12	TRBJ2-1	TRBV19	-
CASSGTSVYNEQFF	TGTGCCAGCAGTGGGACTAGCGTCTACAATGAGCAGTTCTTC	-	14	TRBJ2-1	TRBV28	TRBD2
CASSLTLSYEQYF	TGTGCCAGCAGCTTGACCCTCTCCTACGAGCAGTACTTC	-	13	TRBJ2-7	TRBV7-9	-
CASTTQLPGGYEQFF	TGTGCCAGCACAACCCAACTCCCGGGGGGCTATGAGCAGTTCTTC	-	15	TRBJ2-1	TRBV27	-
CSVTGTGGSGYTF	TGCAGCGTGACCGGGACAGGGGGCTCTGGCTACACCTTC	-	13	TRBJ1-2	TRBV29-1	TRBD1
CASSFAPGNEQFF	TGTGCCAGCAGCTTCGCCCCGGGGAATGAGCAGTTCTTC	once	13	TRBJ2-1	TRBV7-9	-
CASSPSGGFNNEQFF	TGCGCCAGCAGCCCTAGCGGGGGCTTCAACAATGAGCAGTTCTTC	-	15	TRBJ2-1	TRBV10-1	TRBD2
CATQGTSGNEQYF	TGTGCCACCCAGGGGACTAGCGGGAACGAGCAGTACTTC	-	13	TRBJ2-7	TRBV7-9	TRBD2
CASSLLDYEQYF	TGTGCCAGCAGCTTGCTGGACTACGAGCAGTACTTC	-	12	TRBJ2-7	TRBV7-2	-
CASSLVDGRGTDTQYF	TGTGCCAGCAGCTTAGTGGACGGGAGGGGCACAGATACGCAGTATTTT	-	16	TRBJ2-3	TRBV7-8	TRBD2
CASSIRDSSYEQYF	TGTGCCAGCAGCATCCGGGACAGCTCCTACGAGCAGTACTTC	-	14	TRBJ2-7	TRBV11-2	TRBD1
CASTSTGIAKNIQYF	TGTGCCAGTACCTCGACAGGGATAGCCAAAAACATTCAGTACTTC	-	15	TRBJ2-4	TRBV19	TRBD1
CASSPPGTSGQETQYF	TGTGCCAGCAGTCCCCCGGGGACTAGCGGGCAAGAGACCCAGTACTTC	-	16	TRBJ2-5	TRBV28	TRBD2
CASSFAASGRLYEQYF	TGTGCCAGCAGTTTCGCGGCTAGCGGGAGACTTTACGAGCAGTACTTC	once	16	TRBJ2-7	TRBV6-5	TRBD2
CASRRRGSYGYTF	TGTGCCAGCAGGCGCCGGGGGTCCTATGGCTACACCTTC	-	13	TRBJ1-2	TRBV2	-
CASSSGQAPNYEQYF	TGTGCCAGCAGCTCTGGACAGGCCCCAAACTACGAGCAGTACTTC	-	15	TRBJ2-7	TRBV5-4	TRBD1
CATSFRSTNEKLFF	TGTGCCACCAGCTTCCGGTCCACTAATGAAAAACTGTTTTTT	-	14	TRBJ1-4	TRBV15	-
CASSLLGSYNEQFF	TGTGCCAGCAGCTTGTTGGGTTCCTACAATGAGCAGTTCTTC	-	14	TRBJ2-1	TRBV5-6	-
CASSLPQGYEQYF	TGTGCCAGCAGTTTACCACAGGGTTACGAGCAGTACTTC	few	13	TRBJ2-7	TRBV28	-
CASSWGLGANVLTF	TGTGCCAGCAGTTGGGGTTTAGGGGCCAACGTCCTGACTTTC	once	14	TRBJ2-6	TRBV27	-
CASSYPRDRRAYEQYF	TGTGCCAGCAGTTACCCGAGGGACAGACGAGCCTACGAGCAGTACTTC	-	16	TRBJ2-7	TRBV6-5	TRBD1
CASSFRDFYEQYF	TGCGCCAGCAGCTTCCGGGACTTCTACGAGCAGTACTTC	-	13	TRBJ2-7	TRBV5-1	-
CASSEVAGTNTGELFF	TGTGCCAGCAGTGAAGTTGCGGGGACGAACACCGGGGAGCTGTTTTTT	-	16	TRBJ2-2	TRBV2	-
CASSLPLGEGADTQYF	TGTGCCAGCAGCTTACCCCTGGGGGAGGGCGCAGATACGCAGTATTTT	-	16	TRBJ2-3	TRBV7-8	TRBD2
CASSFGETQYF	TGTGCCAGCAGCTTTGGAGAGACCCAGTACTTC	-	11	TRBJ2-5	TRBV5-4	-
CASSQDPIGYEQYF	TGCGCCAGCAGCCAAGACCCCATTGGCTACGAGCAGTACTTC	-	14	TRBJ2-7	TRBV4-1	-
CASSPLGQGNQPQHF	TGTGCCAGCAGTCCCCTAGGGCAGGGCAATCAGCCCCAGCATTTT	-	15	TRBJ1-5	TRBV27	-
CASSGRSQETQYF	TGTGCCAGCAGCGGACGGAGTCAAGAGACCCAGTACTTC	-	13	TRBJ2-5	TRBV9	-
CASSLVTGIGNTIYF	TGTGCCAGCAGCTTAGTGACAGGGATTGGAAACACCATATATTTT	-	15	TRBJ1-3	TRBV7-9	TRBD1
CASSYSSNTGELFF	TGTGCCAGCAGTTACTCTTCGAACACCGGGGAGCTGTTTTTT	-	14	TRBJ2-2	TRBV6-5	-
CASSVGSYNEQFF	TGTGCCAGCAGCGTGGGGTCCTACAATGAGCAGTTCTTC	-	13	TRBJ2-1	TRBV9	-
CASSLNQEYPGLNQPQHF	TGTGCCAGCTCACTAAACCAGGAATACCCGGGACTCAATCAGCCCCAGCATTTT	-	18	TRBJ1-5	TRBV18	-
CASSSPGHRDSPF	TGTGCCAGCAGCTCCCCGGGACACCGGGATAGTCCGTTC	-	13	TRBJ1-2	TRBV7-2	-